The clone carrying this T cell receptor (beta chain) was seen a few times. Its target is unknown. This sample stems from a study of T-cell memory formation after mild COVID-19. The wider study: The TCR clusters were mostly specific to one donor. Study-wide findings and caveats: Clones that contracted clustered mainly in CM and EM if CD4+ and in EMRA if CD8+.

The ends lost 4 bases at V and 4 bases at J; junction bases unmatched: 13. The CDR3 runs to 17 residues. Germline CDR1 reads SGDLS; CDR2 reads YYNGEE. TCRdb recomputed calls from the 5' RACE reads with MiXCR, one row per CDR3 protein. The profile shows 55,000 to 75,000 distinct CDR3 sequences, 25% to 35% of them singletons. The receptor comes from a man between 18 and 35 years old who had mild COVID-19 (a few samples of this study predate the infection). Cell type and time point are not known. The chain carries TRBV9 and TRBJ1-3; 8 bases are a match to TRBD1. The specimen sequenced was PBMCs or a T cell subset sorted from them (not recorded which). The CDR3 here is CASSHSDRGEGGNTIYF. DNA for the CDR3: TGTGCCAGCAGCCACAGCGACAGGGGAGAAGGCGGAAACACCATATATTTT.